These 4 T cell receptor beta chains were all obtained from the same sample, sequenced in a study of T cell repertoires in cytomegalovirus infection. MiXCR, applied by TCRdb to the reads, yields one record per CDR3 protein. The repertoire has around 77,000 distinct CDR3 sequences, 20% of them found once; the top ten carry around 70%. These TCRs' antigens remain unknown. The material was CD8+ T cells from cultured PBMCs, obtained from culture after CMV antigen stimulation. These receptors were taken from a human donor in good health (CMV status not recorded). Some clones in this sample may be carry-over from other donors' samples.

This clonotype occurred a few times. The chain links TRBV7-9 to TRBJ1-4; D is undetermined. This CDR3 has 16 residues. Germline V gene data show CDR1 as SEHNR and CDR2 as FQNEAQ (reference sequence). Trimming left V 1 base short and J 7 bases short, with 16 bases between. The CDR3 is CASSLVITGDGEKLFF. In DNA form, the CDR3 reads TGTGCCAGCAGCTTAGTGATAACCGGGGATGGTGAAAAACTGTTTTTT. Looking up the rest from reference TRBV7-9 and TRBJ1-4 gives the full variable domain: DTGVSQNPRHKITKRGQNVTFRCDPISEHNRLYWYRQTLGQGPEFLTYFQNEAQLEKSRLLSDRFSAERPKGSFSTLEIQRTEQGDSAMYLCASSLVITGDGEKLFFGSGTQLSVL.

This clonotype has a single count. The chain recombines TRBV27 with TRBJ2-3, with 12 bases that match TRBD2. Germline CDR1 is MNHEY and CDR2 is SMNVEV (reference sequence). The J segment lost 4 bases and the V segment lost 6 bases, leaving 20 bases of the junction unmatched. The CDR3 contains 20 residues. CDR3 coding DNA: TGTGCCAGCAGCCATCAGCTCAGGGGGCTAGCGGGGGGGCAAGCAGATACGCAGTATTTT. Its translation is CASSHQLRGLAGGQADTQYF.

The chain combines TRBV2 with TRBJ1-1, with D unresolved. The CDR3 runs 15 residues. V was pared by 5 bases and J by 0 bases, with 13 bases between. The germline V gene has CDR1 SNHLY and CDR2 FYNNEI. This CDR3 is CASSMSGSLNTEAFF. The CDR3 DNA is TGTGCCAGCAGTATGTCCGGGTCTTTGAACACTGAAGCTTTCTTT. The variable domain in full, completed from reference TRBV2 and TRBJ1-1, reads EPEVTQTPSHQVTQMGQEVILRCVPISNHLYFYWYRQILGQKVEFLVSFYNNEISEKSEIFDDQFSVERPDGSNFTLKIRSTKLEDSAMYFCASSMSGSLNTEAFFGQGTRLTVV.

The chain carries TRBV27 and TRBJ1-1; perhaps TRBD1 as D (6 bases). CDR3 size: 14 residues. In germline, CDR1 is MNHEY, CDR2 SMNVEV (reference sequence). Trimming left V 2 bases short and J 1 base short, with 8 bases between. The CDR3 DNA reads as TGTGCCAGCAGTTTAGGGGGGGCGAACACTGAAGCTTTCTTT. Translated, it gives CASSLGGANTEAFF.